The next 20 T cell receptor beta chains were all read from a single sample in a study of Graves' ophthalmopathy and Graves' hyperthyroidism. TCR beta CDR3 amplification used RNA transcripts. HTBI-primed RT-PCR formed the first round, and a multiplex PCR formed the second. MiXCR, run by TCRdb on the multiplex PCR reads, gives a single entry per CDR3 protein. The sample records about 620,000 distinct CDR3 sequences, around a fifth being singletons. Specimen: peripheral blood. Every receptor here comes from a woman younger than 35 with stable Graves' hyperthyroidism. Some clones in this sample may be carry-over from other donors' samples.

This clonotype appeared many times. This chain's CDR3 is CSAQDRVKNYGYTF. The CDR3 DNA reads as TGCAGTGCCCAAGACAGGGTGAAAAACTATGGCTACACCTTC. V usage is TRBV20-1 and J usage is TRBJ1-2, with 7 bases fitting TRBD1. This CDR3 contains 14 residues. Germline V gene data show CDR1 as DFQATT and CDR2 as SNEGSKA (reference sequence). J gave up 2 bases and V 6 bases, and 9 bases lay outside the gene matches.

This clonotype has ten or more counts. This rearrangement joins TRBV5-1 to TRBJ2-7, with D perhaps matching TRBD1 or TRBD2 (6 bases each). Germline V CDR1 and CDR2: SGHRS, YFSETQ. The V gene lost 7 bases and the J gene lost 7 bases, with 18 bases spanning the gap. The CDR3 runs to 13 residues. CDR3 DNA sequence: TGCGCCAGCCGGGGGCAGGGGATGAGGGAGCAGTACTTC. It translates to CASRGQGMREQYF.

This clonotype was observed a handful of times. The CDR3 coding sequence is TGTGCCATCAGCCAACAAACAGTGGACGATGGCTACACCTTC. As protein: CAISQQTVDDGYTF. V and J are TRBV27 and TRBJ1-2, with D unresolved. V lost 10 bases and J 6 bases, leaving 21 bases between the germline ends. In germline, CDR1 is MNHEY, CDR2 SMNVEV (reference sequence). This CDR3 region has 14 residues.

This clonotype was detected many times. This chain links TRBV12-3 or TRBV12-4 with TRBJ1-1, with 7 bases aligning to TRBD1. This CDR3 has 13 residues. V lost 6 bases to trimming and J lost 11 bases; unmatched junction nucleotides: 12. The CDR3 DNA reads as TGTGCCAGCAGAACGACAGGGCATGGAAACGCTTTCTTT. Its translation: CASRTTGHGNAFF.

This clonotype was counted many times. The rearrangement joins TRBV20-1 to TRBJ2-5; 7 nucleotides agree with TRBD1. J gave up 3 bases and V 5 bases, and 12 bases lay outside the gene matches. The CDR3 loop spans 15 amino acids. Looked up from germline, CDR1 is DFQATT and CDR2 is SNEGSKA (reference sequence). CDR3 DNA: TGCAGTGCTTTTCCCGCCGGGACAGCGAAAGAGACCCAGTACTTC. Encoded protein: CSAFPAGTAKETQYF.

This clonotype has at least ten counts. This chain uses TRBV12-3 or TRBV12-4 with TRBJ1-1, with 7 positions matching TRBD1. The V and J ends lost 7 bases and 1 base, in that order; junction bases with no gene match: 6. The CDR3 spans 14 residues. The CDR3 DNA follows: TGTGCCAGCACCTTACAGGGGTGGAACACTGAAGCTTTCTTT. Translating gives CASTLQGWNTEAFF.

This clonotype was seen at least ten times. The V call is TRBV4-2, the J call TRBJ2-5; tentative D call: TRBD1 (7 bases). Germline V gene sequence: CDR1 LGHNA, CDR2 YNFKEQ. Trimming shortened V by 0 bases and J by 7 bases, and 15 bases separated the two germline ends. The CDR3 length is 15 residues. The CDR3 loop is CASSQDQQGGGTQYF. CDR3 bases: TGTGCCAGCAGCCAAGACCAGCAGGGGGGAGGGACCCAGTACTTC.

This clonotype has ten or more counts. Mismatch with germline at one junction end may stem from a read error. V is TRBV12-3 or TRBV12-4 and J is TRBJ2-4; D may be TRBD2 (5 bases). The CDR3 is 17 amino acids. The CDR3 reads CASSTGITKTFGSIKYF. The CDR3 bases are TGTGCCAGCAGTACGGGGATAACAAAAACATTCGGGTCCATTAAGTACTTC.

As DNA, the CDR3 is TGTGCCAGCAGCTTCCAGGGTGGGTCCCCGAACACTGAAGCTTTCTTT. Protein sequence: CASSFQGGSPNTEAFF. This chain links TRBV11-1 with TRBJ1-1, with D maybe TRBD1 (5 bases). Germline CDR1 reads SGHAT; CDR2 reads FQDESV (reference sequence). The CDR3 is 16 amino acids. V was pared by 3 bases and J by 1 base, with 15 bases between.

This clonotype is a singleton in its sample. The V gene is TRBV6-1, the J gene TRBJ2-5; the D is unclear. The CDR3 has 13 residues. Trimming removed 8 bases from V and 0 bases from J, with 10 bases in between. Germline V lookup: CDR1 MNHNS, CDR2 SASEGT. This CDR3 is CASARFNQETQYF. As DNA, the CDR3 is TGTGCCAGCGCTCGGTTTAACCAAGAGACCCAGTACTTC.

This clonotype was counted ten times or more. Compared with germline, one end of the junction differs, possibly owing to a read error. This chain joins TRBV11-2 and TRBJ2-7; 7 nucleotides align to TRBD2. The CDR3 loop spans 11 amino acids. Germline V gives CDR1 SGHAT, CDR2 FQNNGV. CDR3 sequence (DNA): TGTGCCAGCAGCTTAGCGGGGGGAGGGGTCTTC. Translated: CASSLAGGGVF.

CDR3 DNA sequence: TGTGCCAGCAGCTTAGGGGCGGGGGGGCCCGAGCAGTACTTC. Amino acids: CASSLGAGGPEQYF. This rearrangement joins TRBV7-2 to TRBJ2-7; 9 bases agree with TRBD2. Germline lookup yields CDR1 SGHTA and CDR2 FQGNSA. J was trimmed by 6 bases and V by 1 base; bases with no gene match: 4. The CDR3 covers 14 residues.

The gene calls are TRBV27 and TRBJ1-5, with D possibly TRBD1 on 6 matching bases. Germline values: CDR1 MNHEY, CDR2 SMNVEV (reference sequence). The CDR3 spans 15 residues. Trimming removed 5 bases from V and 6 bases from J, with 17 bases in between. This CDR3 reads CASSISAGAFQPQHF. CDR3 in DNA: TGTGCCAGCAGTATAAGTGCAGGGGCCTTTCAGCCCCAGCATTTT.

This clonotype came up many times. The chain links TRBV6-4 to TRBJ1-2; 8 bases map to TRBD1. The CDR3 totals 20 residues. In germline, CDR1 is MRHNA, CDR2 SNTAGT. J lost 1 base, V lost 2 bases, and 18 bases had no gene match. In DNA form, the CDR3 reads TGTGCCAGCAGTGACGTCCTGCGCCGGGACAGGCGACGACTTAACTATGGCTACACCTTC. This translates into CASSDVLRRDRRRLNYGYTF.

This clonotype was seen at least ten times. V usage is TRBV20-1 and J usage is TRBJ1-2; unclear D gene. The V gene's germline CDR1 is DFQATT and CDR2 SNEGSKA (reference sequence). This CDR3 has 15 amino acids. Trimming took off 0 bases at V and 5 bases at J, with 16 bases between the two ends. DNA for the CDR3: TGCAGTGCTAGAGATCGTAGCGGGAGTGGATATGGCTACACCTTC. The encoded protein is CSARDRSGSGYGYTF.

CDR3 amino acids: CASRRSGGTDTQYF. The CDR3 nucleotides read TGTGCCAGCAGAAGGAGCGGGGGGACGGATACGCAGTATTTT. This sequence joins TRBV7-2 and TRBJ2-3; 9 bases are shared with TRBD2. The CDR3 is made up of 14 amino acids. The junction had 7 bases not matched to a gene; V was cut back by 6 bases and J by 6 bases. Per the germline V gene, CDR1 is SGHTA and CDR2 is FQGNSA. The full variable domain, rest sourced from reference TRBV7-2 and TRBJ2-3, is GAGVSQSPSNKVTEKGKDVELRCDPISGHTALYWYRQSLGQGLEFLIYFQGNSAPDKSGLPSDRFSAERTGGSVSTLTIQRTQQEDSAVYLCASRRSGGTDTQYFGPGTRLTVL.

This clonotype was seen a few times. This CDR3 reads CSVDEGEGTEAFF. As DNA, the CDR3 is TGCAGCGTTGACGAGGGAGAGGGCACTGAAGCTTTCTTT. The chain joins TRBV29-1 to TRBJ1-1; no firm D call. Germline V lookup: CDR1 SQVTM, CDR2 ANQGSEA. The length of the CDR3 is 13 residues. The V gene lost 3 bases and the J gene lost 4 bases, with 12 bases spanning the gap.

This clonotype was found many times. The CDR3 region is CASSFGTGMNTEAFF. The CDR3, as DNA: TGTGCCAGCAGTTTCGGGACAGGGATGAACACTGAAGCTTTCTTT. J is TRBJ1-1 and V is TRBV28; 9 nucleotides line up with TRBD1. V shed 3 bases and J 0 bases; nucleotides not matched to a gene: 2. Germline loops: CDR1 MDHEN, CDR2 SYDVKM. This CDR3 has 15 amino acids.

This clonotype was detected a few times. V is TRBV20-1 and J is TRBJ2-7, with 10 bases identical to TRBD2. This CDR3 region has 15 residues. Per germline, CDR1 DFQATT and CDR2 SNEGSKA (reference sequence). V shed 7 bases, J shed 3 bases, and the junction held 12 bases outside the gene matches. CDR3 amino acids: CSGLYLAGEVYEQYF. CDR3 nucleotide sequence: TGCAGTGGTCTCTACCTAGCGGGGGAGGTCTACGAGCAGTACTTC.

As for this clonotype: This may be a read error: a much more frequent sequence differs by one nucleotide. The rearrangement uses TRBV6-5 and TRBJ2-5; 8 bases map to TRBD1. The CDR3 totals 12 residues. With V trimmed by 6 bases and J by 6 bases, 3 bases remained unmatched. Per germline, CDR1 MNHEY and CDR2 SVGAGI. CDR3 loop: CASSDRGQTQYF. CDR3 DNA sequence: TGTGCCAGCAGCGACAGGGGACAGACCCAGTACTTC.